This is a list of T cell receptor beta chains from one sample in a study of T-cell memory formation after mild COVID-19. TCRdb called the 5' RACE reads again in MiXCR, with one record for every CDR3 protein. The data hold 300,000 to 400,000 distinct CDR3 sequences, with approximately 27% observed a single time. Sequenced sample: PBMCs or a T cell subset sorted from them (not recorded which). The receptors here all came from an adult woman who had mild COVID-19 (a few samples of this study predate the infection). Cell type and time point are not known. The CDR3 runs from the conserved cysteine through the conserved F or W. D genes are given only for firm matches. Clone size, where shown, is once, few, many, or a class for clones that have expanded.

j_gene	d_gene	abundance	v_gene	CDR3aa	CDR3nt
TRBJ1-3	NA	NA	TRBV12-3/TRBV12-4	CASNPGTSRGNTIYF	TGTGCCAGCAACCCCGGGACTTCCCGTGGAAACACCATATATTTT
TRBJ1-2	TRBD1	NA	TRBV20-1	CSASSGQGAGNYGYTF	TGCAGTGCTAGTTCGGGACAGGGGGCTGGAAACTATGGCTACACCTTC
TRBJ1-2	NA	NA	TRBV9	CASSVDAFPYGYTF	TGTGCCAGCAGCGTAGATGCCTTCCCCTATGGCTACACCTTC
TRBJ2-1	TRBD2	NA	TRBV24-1	CATSDPGGASGNNEQFF	TGTGCCACCAGTGACCCGGGAGGGGCTAGCGGGAACAATGAGCAGTTCTTC
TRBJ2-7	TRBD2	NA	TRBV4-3	CASSQDLTSGRVVPYEQYF	TGCGCCAGCAGCCAAGATCTGACTAGCGGGAGGGTAGTACCCTACGAGCAGTACTTC
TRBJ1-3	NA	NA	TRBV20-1	CSARREAGNTIYF	TGCAGTGCTCGTCGGGAGGCTGGAAACACCATATATTTT
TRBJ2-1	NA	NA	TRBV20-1	CSARDRPLGEQFF	TGCAGTGCTAGAGACCGTCCCCTAGGTGAGCAGTTCTTC
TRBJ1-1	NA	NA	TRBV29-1	CSVEVHINLVDTEAFF	TGCAGCGTTGAAGTTCATATTAATCTCGTGGACACTGAAGCTTTCTTT
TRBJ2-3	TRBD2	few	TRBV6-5	CASSPYYPTSGSTDTQYF	TGTGCCAGCAGCCCCTATTACCCAACTAGCGGGAGCACAGATACGCAGTATTTT
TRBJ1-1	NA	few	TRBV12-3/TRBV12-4	CASSSRRVTEAFF	TGTGCCAGCAGTTCTCGACGGGTTACTGAAGCTTTCTTT
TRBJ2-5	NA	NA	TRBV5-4	CASSFDTQETQYF	TGTGCCAGCAGCTTTGACACCCAAGAGACCCAGTACTTC
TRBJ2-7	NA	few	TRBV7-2	CASSPRGIAVREQYF	TGTGCCAGCAGCCCAAGGGGGATAGCCGTACGCGAGCAGTACTTC
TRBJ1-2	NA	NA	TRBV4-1	CASSQIPALTGRRDGYTF	TGCGCCAGCAGCCAAATACCAGCTCTGACAGGCCGCCGTGATGGCTACACCTTC
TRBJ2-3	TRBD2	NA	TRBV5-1	CASSTAVSSGGRTDTQYF	TGCGCCAGCAGCACTGCAGTGTCTAGCGGGGGGAGGACAGATACGCAGTATTTT
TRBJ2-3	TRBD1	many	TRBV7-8	CASSTGTGADTQYF	TGTGCCAGCAGCACCGGGACAGGGGCAGATACGCAGTATTTT
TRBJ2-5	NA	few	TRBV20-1	CSARVPQWETQYF	TGCAGTGCTCGGGTCCCCCAATGGGAGACCCAGTACTTC
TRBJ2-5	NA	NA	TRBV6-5	CASSYGQGETQYF	TGTGCCAGCAGTTACGGTCAGGGAGAGACCCAGTACTTC
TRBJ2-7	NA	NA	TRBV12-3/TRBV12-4	CASSSMDIEYF	TGTGCCAGCAGTTCCATGGACATAGAGTACTTC
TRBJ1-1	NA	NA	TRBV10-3	CAISEGAERQAFF	TGTGCCATCAGTGAAGGGGCAGAAAGGCAAGCTTTCTTT
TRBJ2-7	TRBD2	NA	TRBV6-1	CASSSGTSVLYEQYF	TGTGCCAGCAGCTCCGGGACTAGCGTATTGTACGAGCAGTACTTC
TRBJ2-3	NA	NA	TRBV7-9	CASSAITGPNTDTQYF	TGTGCCAGCAGCGCTATAACAGGGCCGAACACAGATACGCAGTATTTT
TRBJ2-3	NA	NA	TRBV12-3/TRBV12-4	CASTQSSTDTQYF	TGTGCCAGCACCCAATCGAGCACAGATACGCAGTATTTT
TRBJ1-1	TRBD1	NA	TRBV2	CASGDRGLWAEAFF	TGTGCCAGCGGCGACAGGGGGCTATGGGCTGAAGCTTTCTTT
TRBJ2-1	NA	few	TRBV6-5	CASKTMSNEQFF	TGTGCCAGCAAGACGATGAGCAATGAGCAGTTCTTC
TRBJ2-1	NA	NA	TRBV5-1	CASSLGRYNNEQFF	TGCGCCAGCAGCTTGGGAAGGTACAACAATGAGCAGTTCTTC
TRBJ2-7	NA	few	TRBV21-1	CASSKETGNTSYEQYF	TGTGCCAGCAGCAAAGAGACCGGGAACACGTCCTACGAGCAGTACTTC
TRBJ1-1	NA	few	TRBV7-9	CASSRDLGDTEAFF	TGTGCCAGCAGTCGGGACCTGGGGGACACTGAAGCTTTCTTT
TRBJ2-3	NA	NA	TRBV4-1	CASSRGSGRDTQYF	TGCGCCAGCAGCCGTGGCTCGGGACGGGATACGCAGTATTTT
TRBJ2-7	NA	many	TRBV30	CAWSVSSEGSWEQYF	TGTGCCTGGAGTGTAAGTTCGGAAGGGTCGTGGGAGCAGTACTTC
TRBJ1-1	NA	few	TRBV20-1	CSARERENTEAFF	TGCAGTGCTAGAGAACGGGAAAACACTGAAGCTTTCTTT
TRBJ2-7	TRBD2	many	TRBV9	CASSPGGSSYEQYF	TGTGCCAGCAGCCCCGGGGGGAGCTCCTACGAGCAGTACTTC
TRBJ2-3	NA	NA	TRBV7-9	CASTVLNSDTDTQYF	TGTGCCAGCACCGTACTCAACTCTGACACAGATACGCAGTATTTT
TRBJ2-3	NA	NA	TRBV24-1	CATSEGELRTDTQYF	TGTGCCACCAGTGAAGGGGAGCTCCGAACAGATACGCAGTATTTT
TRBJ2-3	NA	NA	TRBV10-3	CATRRGATDTQYF	TGTGCCACCCGGAGGGGGGCCACAGATACGCAGTATTTT
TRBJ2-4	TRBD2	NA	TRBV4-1	CASSPGLAGGLIKNIQYF	TGCGCCAGCAGCCCCGGACTAGCGGGGGGCCTGATTAAAAACATTCAGTACTTC
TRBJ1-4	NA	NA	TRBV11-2	CASSLNRVLFF	TGTGCCAGCAGCTTAAACAGGGTGCTGTTTTTT
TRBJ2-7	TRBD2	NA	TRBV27	CATSGTSNYEQYF	TGTGCCACCTCCGGGACTAGCAACTACGAGCAGTACTTC
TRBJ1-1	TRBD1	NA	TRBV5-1	CASSLGDRWVNTEAFF	TGCGCCAGCAGCTTGGGGGACAGGTGGGTGAACACTGAAGCTTTCTTT
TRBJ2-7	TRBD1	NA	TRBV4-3	CASSQDWGWTGTYEQYF	TGCGCCAGCAGCCAAGATTGGGGCTGGACAGGGACCTACGAGCAGTACTTC
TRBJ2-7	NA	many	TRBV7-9	CASSFDPRGEQYF	TGTGCCAGCAGCTTTGATCCTCGGGGCGAGCAGTACTTC
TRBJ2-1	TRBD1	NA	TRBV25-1	CASSYPGQGGNEQFF	TGTGCCAGCAGTTACCCGGGACAGGGTGGAAATGAGCAGTTCTTC
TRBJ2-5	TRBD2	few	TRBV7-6	CASSSLAGYQETQYF	TGTGCCAGCAGCTCACTAGCGGGGTACCAAGAGACCCAGTACTTC
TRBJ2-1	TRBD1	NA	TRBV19	CASSRGQGGSYNEQFF	TGTGCCAGTAGTAGAGGACAGGGGGGCTCCTACAATGAGCAGTTCTTC
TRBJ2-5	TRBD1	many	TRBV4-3	CASSQRQGDGQETQYF	TGCGCCAGCAGCCAGCGACAGGGAGACGGCCAAGAGACCCAGTACTTC
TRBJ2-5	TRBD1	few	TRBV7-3	CASSFDRGGQETQYF	TGTGCCAGCAGCTTCGACAGGGGAGGTCAAGAGACCCAGTACTTC
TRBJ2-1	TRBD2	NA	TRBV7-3	CASSPGGTSYNEQFF	TGTGCCAGCAGCCCCGGGGGGACCTCCTACAATGAGCAGTTCTTC
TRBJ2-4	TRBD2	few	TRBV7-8	CASSLAWFPGLGPKNIQYF	TGTGCCAGCAGCTTAGCGTGGTTTCCGGGACTAGGTCCCAAAAACATTCAGTACTTC
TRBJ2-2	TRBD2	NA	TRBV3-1	CASSPGLAGVGGELFF	TGTGCCAGCAGCCCGGGACTAGCGGGAGTGGGCGGGGAGCTGTTTTTT
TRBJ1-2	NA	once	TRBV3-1	CASSQDTWQRYGYTF	TGTGCCAGCAGCCAAGATACGTGGCAGCGATATGGCTACACCTTC
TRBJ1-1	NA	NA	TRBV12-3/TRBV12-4	CASTPSVREAFF	TGTGCCAGCACCCCGTCAGTCCGTGAAGCTTTCTTT
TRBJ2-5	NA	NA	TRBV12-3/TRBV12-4	CASSWGETQYF	TGTGCCAGCAGTTGGGGGGAGACCCAGTACTTC
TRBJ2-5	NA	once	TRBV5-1	CASPPSGRQTQYF	TGCGCCAGCCCCCCCAGCGGCCGACAGACCCAGTACTTC
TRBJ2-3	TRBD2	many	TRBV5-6	CASSLITLAGYTDTQYF	TGTGCCAGCAGCTTGATTACCCTAGCGGGTTACACAGATACGCAGTATTTT
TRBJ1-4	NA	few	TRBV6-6	CASSTDGGFKANEKLFF	TGTGCCAGCTCCACGGACGGGGGTTTTAAGGCTAATGAAAAACTGTTTTTT